Shown below are 7 T cell receptor beta chains from a single sample sequenced in a study of cytotoxic CD8 clonotypes in ibrutinib-treated CLL. Clones were read by immunoSEQ multiplex PCR, and TCRdb kept only the in-frame ones, dropping some. Of tens of thousands of clones listed, over 60% are singletons. This specimen consisted of PBMCs, obtained after 12 months of ibrutinib treatment. The receptors shown here come from a human donor with chronic lymphocytic leukemia.

The V gene is TRBV7-3, the J gene TRBJ2-7, with a possible D match to TRBD2 (6 bases). Trimming left V 4 bases short and J 5 bases short, with 12 bases between. The CDR3 has 13 residues. Germline loops: CDR1 SGHTA, CDR2 FQGTGA. The CDR3 here is CASSSDGSHEQYF. DNA of the CDR3: TGTGCCAGCAGCTCGGACGGGAGCCACGAGCAGTACTTC.

This chain uses TRBV11-2 with TRBJ1-2; 8 bases align to TRBD1. Trimming at V came to 1 base and at J to 0 bases, leaving 4 bases not matched to a gene. CDR1 is SGHAT, CDR2 FQNNGV, per germline. The CDR3 totals 16 residues. CDR3 protein: CASSLGQGKANYGYTF. The CDR3 DNA sequence: TGTGCCAGCAGCTTAGGACAGGGGAAAGCTAACTATGGCTACACCTTC.

The chain's CDR3 is CASSLADFQPQHF. The CDR3 bases are TGTGCCAGCAGCTTAGCGGACTTTCAGCCCCAGCATTTT. The chain combines TRBV7-8 with TRBJ1-5; D gene unclear. The CDR3 length is 13 residues. Trimming shortened V by 0 bases and J by 6 bases, and 6 bases separated the two germline ends. The germline V gene has CDR1 SGHVS and CDR2 FQNEAQ. Variable domain in full (rest from reference TRBV7-8 and TRBJ1-5): GAGVSQSPRYKVAKRGQDVALRCDPISGHVSLFWYQQALGQGPEFLTYFQNEAQLDKSGLPSDRFFAERPEGSVSTLKIQRTQQEDSAVYLCASSLADFQPQHFGDGTRLSIL.

The chain couples TRBV6-4 to TRBJ2-2; a possible D gene is TRBD1 (5 bases). The germline CDR1 and CDR2 sequences are MRHNA and SNTAGT. The CDR3 has 13 residues. Deletions cut 3 bases from V and 7 bases from J, with 9 bases between. The CDR3 sequence: CASSDQGNGELFF. CDR3 bases: TGTGCCAGCAGTGATCAGGGAAACGGGGAGCTGTTTTTT.

The V gene is TRBV6-5, the J gene TRBJ1-2; no clear D gene. In germline, CDR1 is MNHEY, CDR2 SVGAGI. The CDR3 runs to 14 residues. The ends were cut back, 6 bases at V and 5 bases at J, with 16 bases in the middle. CDR3 amino acids: CASRTTSTPYGYTF. The DNA for the CDR3 is TGTGCCAGCAGAACCACCTCCACCCCATATGGCTACACCTTC.

The V and J genes are TRBV29-1 and TRBJ1-2; 10 nucleotides agree with TRBD1. Germline loops: CDR1 SQVTM, CDR2 ANQGSEA. This CDR3 is 14 amino acids long. V lost 6 bases to trimming and J lost 0 bases; unmatched junction nucleotides: 4. Here the CDR3 reads CSVTGTGANYGYTF. The CDR3 region has the DNA TGCAGCGTAACCGGGACAGGGGCTAACTATGGCTACACCTTC.

This clone has a single count. The gene calls are TRBV5-4 and TRBJ2-1; possible D gene TRBD2, 5 bases. The CDR3 extends over 16 amino acids. Germline assignment: CDR1 SGHNT and CDR2 YYREEE (reference sequence). V lost 6 bases and J 5 bases, leaving 21 bases between the germline ends. The CDR3 DNA is TGTGCCAGCACCGGTAAGAGGGCGATAGAGGACAATGAGCAGTTCTTC. This codes for CASTGKRAIEDNEQFF.